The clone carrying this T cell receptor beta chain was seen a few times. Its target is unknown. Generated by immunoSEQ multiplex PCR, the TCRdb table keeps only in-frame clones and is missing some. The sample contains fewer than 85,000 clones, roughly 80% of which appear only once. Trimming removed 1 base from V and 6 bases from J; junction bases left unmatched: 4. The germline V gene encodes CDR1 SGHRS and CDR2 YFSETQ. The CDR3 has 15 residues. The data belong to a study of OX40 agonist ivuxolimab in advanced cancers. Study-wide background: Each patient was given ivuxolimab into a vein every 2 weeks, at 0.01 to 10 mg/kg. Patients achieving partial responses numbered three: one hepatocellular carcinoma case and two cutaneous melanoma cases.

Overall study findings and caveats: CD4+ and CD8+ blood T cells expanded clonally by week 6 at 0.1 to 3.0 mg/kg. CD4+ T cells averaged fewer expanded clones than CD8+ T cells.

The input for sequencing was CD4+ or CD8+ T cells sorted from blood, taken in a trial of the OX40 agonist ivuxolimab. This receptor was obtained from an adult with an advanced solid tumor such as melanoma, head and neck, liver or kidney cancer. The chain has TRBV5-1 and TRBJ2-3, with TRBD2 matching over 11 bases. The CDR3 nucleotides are TGCGCCAGCAGCTTGACTAGCGGGGGATCCGATACGCAGTATTTT. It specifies CASSLTSGGSDTQYF.